This T cell receptor beta chain was obtained from a study of PD-1 blockade in mismatch repair-deficient tumors. Sequenced by immunoSEQ multiplex PCR; TCRdb stores in-frame clones only, minus some. Among about 120,000 clones listed, 88% were seen once. The material sequenced was peripheral blood, taken approximately 70 weeks after starting pembrolizumab. The sequence was collected from an adult with mismatch repair-deficient cancer.

The DNA of the CDR3 is TGTGCCAGCAGTCCCTCGACAGGATTAATCACTGAAGCTTTCTTT. Its protein is CASSPSTGLITEAFF. The J gene is TRBJ1-1, the V gene TRBV27, with a possible D match to TRBD1 (6 bases). This CDR3 is built from 15 residues. Germline lookup yields CDR1 MNHEY and CDR2 SMNVEV (reference sequence). V lost 5 bases and J lost 4, with 17 bases in between.